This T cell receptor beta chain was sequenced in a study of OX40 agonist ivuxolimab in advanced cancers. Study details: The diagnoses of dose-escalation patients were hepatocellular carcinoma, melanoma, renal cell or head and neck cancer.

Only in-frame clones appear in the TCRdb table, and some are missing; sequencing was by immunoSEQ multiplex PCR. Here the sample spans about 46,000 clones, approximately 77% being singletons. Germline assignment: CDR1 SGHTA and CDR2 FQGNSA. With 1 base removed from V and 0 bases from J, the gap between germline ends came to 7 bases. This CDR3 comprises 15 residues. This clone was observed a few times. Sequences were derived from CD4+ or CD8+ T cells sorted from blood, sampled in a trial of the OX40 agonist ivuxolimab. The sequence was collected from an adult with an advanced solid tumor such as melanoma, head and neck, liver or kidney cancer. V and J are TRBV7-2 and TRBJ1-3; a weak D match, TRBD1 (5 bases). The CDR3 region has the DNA TGTGCCAGCAGCTTAGGACAGCTCTCTGGAAACACCATATATTTT. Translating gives CASSLGQLSGNTIYF. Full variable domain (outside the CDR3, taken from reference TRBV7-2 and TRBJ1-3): GAGVSQSPSNKVTEKGKDVELRCDPISGHTALYWYRQSLGQGLEFLIYFQGNSAPDKSGLPSDRFSAERTGGSVSTLTIQRTQQEDSAVYLCASSLGQLSGNTIYFGEGSWLTVV.